Ten or more counts support the clone carrying this T cell receptor beta chain. The CDR3 is 17 amino acids. With 1 base clipped from V and 5 bases from J, the junction kept 6 bases outside the gene matches. Looked up from germline, CDR1 is SEHNR and CDR2 is FQNEAQ (reference sequence). This entry belongs to a study of T-cell reconstitution after alpha-beta-depleted transplantation in children. A TCRbeta library incorporating unique molecular identifiers was prepared. TCRdb re-derived calls from the PCR reads in MiXCR, one entry per CDR3 protein. The sample holds roughly 120,000 distinct CDR3 sequences, 10% to 13% seen once.

The TCR sequence derives from a human donor who donated a stem cell graft to a child with acute lymphoblastic leukemia. The chain couples TRBV7-9 to TRBJ2-7; 15 bases map to TRBD2. This material consisted of PBMCs from the stem cell graft donor, taken from the stem cell graft. The CDR3 sequence: CASSLGGLAGGPDEQYF. CDR3 coding DNA: TGTGCCAGCAGCTTAGGCGGACTAGCGGGGGGGCCCGACGAGCAGTACTTC.